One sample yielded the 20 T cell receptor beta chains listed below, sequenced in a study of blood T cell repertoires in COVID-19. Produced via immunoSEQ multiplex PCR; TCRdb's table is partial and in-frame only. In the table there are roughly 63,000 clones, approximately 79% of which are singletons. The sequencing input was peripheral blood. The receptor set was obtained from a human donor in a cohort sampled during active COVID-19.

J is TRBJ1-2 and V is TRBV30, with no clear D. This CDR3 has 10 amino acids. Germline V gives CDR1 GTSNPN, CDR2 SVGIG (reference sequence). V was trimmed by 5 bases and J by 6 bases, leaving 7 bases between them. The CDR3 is CAWGRNGYTF. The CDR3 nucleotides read TGTGCCTGGGGGAGGAATGGCTACACCTTC.

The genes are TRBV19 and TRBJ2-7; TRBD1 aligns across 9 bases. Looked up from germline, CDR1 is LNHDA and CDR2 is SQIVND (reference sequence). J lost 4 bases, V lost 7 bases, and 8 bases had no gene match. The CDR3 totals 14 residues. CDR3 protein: CASTQDRGSYEQYF. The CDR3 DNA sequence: TGTGCCAGTACCCAGGACAGGGGTAGTTACGAGCAGTACTTC. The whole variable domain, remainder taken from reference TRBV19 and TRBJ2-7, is DGGITQSPKYLFRKEGQNVTLSCEQNLNHDAMYWYRQDPGQGLRLIYYSQIVNDFQKGDIAEGYSVSREKKESFPLTVTSAQKNPTAFYLCASTQDRGSYEQYFGPGTRLTVT.

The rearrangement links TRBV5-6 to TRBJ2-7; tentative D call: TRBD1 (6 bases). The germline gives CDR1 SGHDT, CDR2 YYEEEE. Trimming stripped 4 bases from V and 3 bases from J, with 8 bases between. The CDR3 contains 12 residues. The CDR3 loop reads CASSVDSYEQYF. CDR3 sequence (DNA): TGTGCCAGCAGCGTGGACAGCTACGAGCAGTACTTC.

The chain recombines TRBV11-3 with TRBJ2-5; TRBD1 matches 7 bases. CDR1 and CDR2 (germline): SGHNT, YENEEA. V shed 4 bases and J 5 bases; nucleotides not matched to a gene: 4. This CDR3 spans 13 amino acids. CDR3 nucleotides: TGTGCCAGCAGCTCGACAGGGTTTGAGACCCAGTACTTC. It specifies CASSSTGFETQYF.

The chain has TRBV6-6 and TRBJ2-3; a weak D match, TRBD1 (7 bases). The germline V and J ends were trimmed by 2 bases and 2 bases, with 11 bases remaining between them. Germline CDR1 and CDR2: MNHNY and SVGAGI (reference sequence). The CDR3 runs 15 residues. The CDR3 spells CASSYQGDSTDTQYF. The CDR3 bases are TGTGCCAGCAGTTACCAGGGGGACTCCACAGATACGCAGTATTTT.

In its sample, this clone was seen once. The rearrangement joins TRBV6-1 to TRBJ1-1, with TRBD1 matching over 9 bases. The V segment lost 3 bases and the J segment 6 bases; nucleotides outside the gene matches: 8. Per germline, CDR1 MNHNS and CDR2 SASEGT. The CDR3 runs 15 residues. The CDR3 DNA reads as TGTGCCAGCAGTGAGCCGGGACAGGGTGTCCCTGAAGCTTTCTTT. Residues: CASSEPGQGVPEAFF.

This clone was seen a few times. The CDR3 nucleotides are TGTGCCAGCAGCGTAGAGACTGTCTCCTACAATGAGCAGTTCTTC. It yields the protein CASSVETVSYNEQFF. V and J are TRBV9 and TRBJ2-1, with D unclear. The germline CDR1 and CDR2 sequences are SGDLS and YYNGEE. The CDR3 has 15 residues. The V and J ends lost 0 bases and 0 bases respectively, with 7 bases between them.

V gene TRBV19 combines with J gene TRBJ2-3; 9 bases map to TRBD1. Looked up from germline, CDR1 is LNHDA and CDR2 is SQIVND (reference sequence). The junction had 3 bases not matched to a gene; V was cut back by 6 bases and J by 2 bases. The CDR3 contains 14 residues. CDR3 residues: CASRTGGNTDTQYF. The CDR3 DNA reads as TGTGCCAGTAGGACAGGGGGGAACACAGATACGCAGTATTTT.

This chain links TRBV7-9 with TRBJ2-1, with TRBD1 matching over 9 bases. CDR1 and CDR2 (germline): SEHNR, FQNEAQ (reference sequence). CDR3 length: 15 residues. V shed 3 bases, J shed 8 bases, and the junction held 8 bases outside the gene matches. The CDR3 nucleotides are TGTGCCAGCAGCTTCCCCGGGACAGGGAAATATGAGCAGTTCTTC. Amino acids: CASSFPGTGKYEQFF.

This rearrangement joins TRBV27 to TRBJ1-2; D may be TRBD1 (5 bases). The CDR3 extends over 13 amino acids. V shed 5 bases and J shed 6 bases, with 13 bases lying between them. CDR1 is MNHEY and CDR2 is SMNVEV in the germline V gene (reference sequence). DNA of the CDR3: TGTGCCAGCAGTAGTCAGGGCAGGGATGGCTACACCTTC. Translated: CASSSQGRDGYTF.

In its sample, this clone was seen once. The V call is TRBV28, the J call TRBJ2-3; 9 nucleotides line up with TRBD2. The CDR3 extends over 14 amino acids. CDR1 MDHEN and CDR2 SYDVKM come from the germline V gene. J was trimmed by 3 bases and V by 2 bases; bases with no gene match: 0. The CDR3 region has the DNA TGTGCCAGCAGTTTACTAGCGGGAACAGATACGCAGTATTTT. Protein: CASSLLAGTDTQYF.

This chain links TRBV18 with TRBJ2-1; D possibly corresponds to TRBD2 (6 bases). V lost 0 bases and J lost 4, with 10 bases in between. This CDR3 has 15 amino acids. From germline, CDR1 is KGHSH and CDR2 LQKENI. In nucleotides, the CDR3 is TGTGCCAGCTCACCACCTATGGCGGGGTACAATGAGCAGTTCTTC. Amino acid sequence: CASSPPMAGYNEQFF.

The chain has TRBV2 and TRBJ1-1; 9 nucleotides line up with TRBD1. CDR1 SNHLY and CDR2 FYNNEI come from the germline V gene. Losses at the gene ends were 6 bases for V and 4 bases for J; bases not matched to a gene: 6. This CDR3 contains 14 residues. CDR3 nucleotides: TGTGCCAGCAGGGGGGGACAGGGTGGCACTGAAGCTTTCTTT. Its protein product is CASRGGQGGTEAFF.

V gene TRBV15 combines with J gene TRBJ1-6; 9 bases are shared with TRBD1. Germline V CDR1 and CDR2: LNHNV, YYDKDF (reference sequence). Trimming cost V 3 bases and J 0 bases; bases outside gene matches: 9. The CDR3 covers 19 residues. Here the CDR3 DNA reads TGTGCCACCAGCAGTGCCGGACAGGGGACCCGCTCCTATAATTCACCCCTCCACTTT. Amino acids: CATSSAGQGTRSYNSPLHF.

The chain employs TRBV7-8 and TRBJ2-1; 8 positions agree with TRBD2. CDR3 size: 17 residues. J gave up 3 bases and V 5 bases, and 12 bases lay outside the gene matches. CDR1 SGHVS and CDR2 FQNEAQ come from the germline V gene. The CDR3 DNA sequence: TGTGCCAGCAGCGTAACTAGCGGTCCGTGGGGCTACAATGAGCAGTTCTTC. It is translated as CASSVTSGPWGYNEQFF.

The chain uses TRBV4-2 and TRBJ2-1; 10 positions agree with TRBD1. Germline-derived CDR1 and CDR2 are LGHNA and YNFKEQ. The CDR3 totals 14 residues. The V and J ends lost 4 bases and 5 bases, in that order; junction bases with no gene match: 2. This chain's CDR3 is CASSRGTGDNEQFF. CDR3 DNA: TGTGCCAGCAGCCGGGGGACAGGGGACAATGAGCAGTTCTTC.

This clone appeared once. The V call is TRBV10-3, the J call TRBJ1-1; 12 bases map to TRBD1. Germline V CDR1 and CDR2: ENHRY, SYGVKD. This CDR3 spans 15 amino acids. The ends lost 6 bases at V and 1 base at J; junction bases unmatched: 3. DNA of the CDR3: TGTGCCATCAGGGGACAGGGGGCAGGGAACACTGAAGCTTTCTTT. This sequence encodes CAIRGQGAGNTEAFF.

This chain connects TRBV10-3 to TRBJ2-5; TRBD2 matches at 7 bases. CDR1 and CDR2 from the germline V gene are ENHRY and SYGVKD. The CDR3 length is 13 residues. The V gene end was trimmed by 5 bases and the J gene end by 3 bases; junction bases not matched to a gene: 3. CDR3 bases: TGTGCCATCAGTTGGGGAGGGGAAGAGACCCAGTACTTC. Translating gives CAISWGGEETQYF.

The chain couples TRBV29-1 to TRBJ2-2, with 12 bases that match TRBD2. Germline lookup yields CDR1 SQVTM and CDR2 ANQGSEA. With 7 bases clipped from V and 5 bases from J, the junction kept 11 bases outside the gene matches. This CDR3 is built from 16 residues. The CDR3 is CSALPGTSGRTGELFF. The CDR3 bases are TGCAGCGCCCTCCCGGGTACTAGCGGGAGGACCGGGGAGCTGTTTTTT.

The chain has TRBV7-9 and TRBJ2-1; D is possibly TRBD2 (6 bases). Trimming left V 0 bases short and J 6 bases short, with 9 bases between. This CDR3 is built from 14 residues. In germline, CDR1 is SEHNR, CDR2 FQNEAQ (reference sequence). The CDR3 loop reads CASSLARGGNEQFF. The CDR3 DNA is TGTGCCAGCAGCTTAGCAAGGGGAGGCAATGAGCAGTTCTTC.